This T cell receptor (beta chain) was identified during a study of blood T cell repertoires in COVID-19. Study-level information: Nucleic acid was either cDNA or gDNA, and it came from T cells, B-cell-depleted T cells, or PBMCs.

The CDR3 is 15 residues long. Trimming took 10 bases from V and 8 from J; bases not matched to a gene: 14. Per germline, CDR1 LNHDA and CDR2 SQIVND (reference sequence). The method was immunoSEQ multiplex PCR; TCRdb's version includes in-frame clones alone and lacks a portion of them. Seen here are hundreds of thousands of clones, roughly 89% observed once, and the top ten hold roughly 4.3%. The sequenced material came from PBMCs or T cells enriched from blood (not recorded which). The chain is built from TRBV19 and TRBJ2-1; 10 bases are shared with TRBD2. This clonotype was obtained from a woman aged 18 to 35 with acute COVID-19. The DNA of the CDR3 is TGTGCCACCACCCGAGCGGCTAGCGGGAGCCATGAGCAGTTCTTC. It codes for CATTRAASGSHEQFF.